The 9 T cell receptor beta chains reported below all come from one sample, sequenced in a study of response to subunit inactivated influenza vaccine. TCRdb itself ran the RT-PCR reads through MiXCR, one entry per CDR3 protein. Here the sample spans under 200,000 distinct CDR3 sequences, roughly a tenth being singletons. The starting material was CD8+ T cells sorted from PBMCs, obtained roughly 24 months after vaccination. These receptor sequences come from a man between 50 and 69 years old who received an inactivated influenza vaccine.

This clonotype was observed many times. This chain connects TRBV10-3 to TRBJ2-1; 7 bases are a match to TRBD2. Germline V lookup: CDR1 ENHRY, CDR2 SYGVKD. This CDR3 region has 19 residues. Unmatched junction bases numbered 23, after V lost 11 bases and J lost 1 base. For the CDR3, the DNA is TGTGCCTCTTTTATGAAGGCCCCGGAGGGCGGGAGTTCCTACAATGAGCAGTTCTTC. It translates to CASFMKAPEGGSSYNEQFF.

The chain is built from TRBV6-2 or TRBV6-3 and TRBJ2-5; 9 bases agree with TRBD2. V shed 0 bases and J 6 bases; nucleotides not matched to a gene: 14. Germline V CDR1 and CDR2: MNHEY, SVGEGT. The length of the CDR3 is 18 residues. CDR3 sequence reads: CASSYSIIASGDYKTQYF. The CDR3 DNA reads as TGTGCCAGCAGTTACTCGATAATCGCTAGCGGGGACTATAAGACCCAGTACTTC.

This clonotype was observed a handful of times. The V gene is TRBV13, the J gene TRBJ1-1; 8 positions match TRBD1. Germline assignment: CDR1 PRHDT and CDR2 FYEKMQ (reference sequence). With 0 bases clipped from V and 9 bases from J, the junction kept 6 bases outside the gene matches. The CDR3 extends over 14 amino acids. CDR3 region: CASSLGRTGRQAFF. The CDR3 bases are TGTGCCAGCAGCTTAGGACGGACAGGGCGGCAAGCTTTCTTT.

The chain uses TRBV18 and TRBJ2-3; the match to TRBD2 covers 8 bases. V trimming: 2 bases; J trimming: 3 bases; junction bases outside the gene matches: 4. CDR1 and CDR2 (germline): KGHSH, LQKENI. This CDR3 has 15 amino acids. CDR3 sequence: CASSPAGGKTDTQYF. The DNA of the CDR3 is TGTGCCAGCTCACCAGCGGGAGGTAAAACAGATACGCAGTATTTT.

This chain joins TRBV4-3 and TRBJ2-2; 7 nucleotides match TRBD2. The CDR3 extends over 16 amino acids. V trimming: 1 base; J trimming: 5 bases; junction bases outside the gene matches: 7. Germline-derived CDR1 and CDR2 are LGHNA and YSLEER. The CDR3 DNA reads TGCGCCAGCAGCCAAGTTTTAGGGACTACGACCGGGGAGCTGTTTTTT. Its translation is CASSQVLGTTTGELFF.

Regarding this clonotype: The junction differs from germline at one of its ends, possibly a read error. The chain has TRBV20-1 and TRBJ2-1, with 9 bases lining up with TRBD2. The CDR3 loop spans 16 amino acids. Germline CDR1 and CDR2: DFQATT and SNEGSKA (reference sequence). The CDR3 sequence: CCARDRSGGLRDEQFF. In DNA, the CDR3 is TGCTGTGCTAGAGATAGGAGCGGGGGGCTACGGGATGAGCAGTTCTTC.

The CDR3 DNA follows: TGTGCCAGCAGCGCCGGCCTAGCGGACAACACCGGGGAGCTGTTTTTT. It is translated as CASSAGLADNTGELFF. The gene calls are TRBV7-9 and TRBJ2-2, with 7 bases that match TRBD2. V lost 5 bases, J lost 2 bases, and 8 bases stayed unmatched. Germline assignment: CDR1 SEHNR and CDR2 FQNEAQ (reference sequence). This CDR3 region has 16 residues.

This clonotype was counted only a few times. CDR3 DNA: TGTGCCAGCAGCTACAGCGAGGCCTACGAGCAGTACTTC. It specifies CASSYSEAYEQYF. The rearrangement joins TRBV7-2 to TRBJ2-7; D ambiguous. Germline values: CDR1 SGHTA, CDR2 FQGNSA. The CDR3 extends over 13 amino acids. Trimming took 4 bases from V and 2 from J, leaving 9 bases between them.

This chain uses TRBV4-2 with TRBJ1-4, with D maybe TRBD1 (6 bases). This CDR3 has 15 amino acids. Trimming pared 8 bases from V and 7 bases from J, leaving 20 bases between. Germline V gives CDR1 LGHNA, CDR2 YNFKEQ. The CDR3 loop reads CASSTNGGAGEKLFF. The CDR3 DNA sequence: TGTGCCAGCTCCACCAACGGGGGGGCCGGTGAAAAACTGTTTTTT.